The entry below describes one T cell receptor (beta chain). With V trimmed by 4 bases and J by 5 bases, 7 bases remained unmatched. The CDR3 spans 15 residues. Germline loops: CDR1 SGHDN, CDR2 FVKESK. The sample originates from a study of shared T cell receptors in the human thymus. The protocol was immunoSEQ multiplex PCR, while the TCRdb copy is restricted to in-frame clones and leaves out a portion. There are about 610,000 clones in the sample; around 89% occur only once, and 0.01% lies in the top ten. These data also featured in a second study, about human thymus T cells. That paper states: Donors consisted of healthy Finnish infants (having corrective surgery for congenital heart defects). Resections removed during corrective heart surgery provided the thymus tissue used. Related studies noted strongly shared thymic repertoires across unrelated people.

V usage is TRBV14 and J usage is TRBJ2-3; 9 positions match TRBD1. This clonotype originated in a boy under two years old with a congenital heart defect. Sequenced material: thymocytes. The CDR3 DNA sequence: TGTGCCAGCAGCCGGAGGGGACAGGGAATAGATACGCAGTATTTT. Translating gives CASSRRGQGIDTQYF. The full variable domain, completed using reference TRBV14 and TRBJ2-3, is EAGVTQFPSHSVIEKGQTVTLRCDPISGHDNLYWYRRVMGKEIKFLLHFVKESKQDESGMPNNRFLAERTGGTYSTLKVQPAELEDSGVYFCASSRRGQGIDTQYFGPGTRLTVL.